The rows below give T cell receptor beta chains drawn from one sample of a study of control samples from healthy donors and cancer patients. Profiled with immunoSEQ multiplex PCR; TCRdb holds only in-frame clones, not every one. Among about 140,000 clones listed, roughly nine tenths were seen once. Sequencing was carried out using blood. These receptors were taken from a woman aged 30 to 39 in good health. Both conserved end residues are part of each CDR3. The D gene is left open where the match is weak. Size tells how often a clone was seen (once, few, many) or the class of an expanded clone, and some rows leave it out.

V	D	size	J	DNA	CDR3
TRBV9	NA	once	TRBJ2-2	TGTGCCAGCAGCGTAGTACCCGGGGAGCTGTTTTTT	CASSVVPGELFF
TRBV30	NA	NA	TRBJ2-2	TGTGCCTGGAGACTAGCAGTGACTACCGGGGAGCTGTTTTTT	CAWRLAVTTGELFF
TRBV19	NA	NA	TRBJ1-1	TGTGCCAGTAGTATTGCCAAGAACACTGAAGCTTTCTTT	CASSIAKNTEAFF
TRBV28	NA	few	TRBJ1-2	TGTGCCAGCAGCTTGGGGGGAGACTATGGCTACACCTTC	CASSLGGDYGYTF
TRBV7-2	TRBD2	NA	TRBJ2-1	TGTGCCAGCAGCTCGCGGGAGAGTTACAAGGAGCAGTTCTTC	CASSSRESYKEQFF
TRBV29-1	NA	NA	TRBJ2-5	TGCAGCGTTGAATTAGCCCAAGAGACCCAGTACTTC	CSVELAQETQYF
TRBV24-1	NA	NA	TRBJ1-5	TGTGCCTCAGAGGACAGAGATAGCAATCAGCCCCAGCATTTT	CASEDRDSNQPQHF
TRBV28	NA	NA	TRBJ2-1	TGTGCCAGCAGTTTAGACGACGGGGGAGTGGTCAATGAGCAGTTCTTC	CASSLDDGGVVNEQFF
TRBV2	NA	NA	TRBJ1-4	TGTGCCAGCAGTAGGAGCAGGGTCATGAATGAAAAACTGTTTTTT	CASSRSRVMNEKLFF
TRBV10-1	NA	NA	TRBJ1-1	TGCGCCAGCAGTGGGGGCGTTAGACAGGCGGACACTGAAGCTTTCTTT	CASSGGVRQADTEAFF
TRBV18	TRBD1	NA	TRBJ1-2	TGTGCCAGCTCACCACCGTCCCAGGGGGCAGGCGGCTACACCTTC	CASSPPSQGAGGYTF